What follows describes a single T cell receptor (beta chain). Its antigen is as yet unknown. Here immunoSEQ multiplex PCR was the method, and the copy in TCRdb shows in-frame clones only, minus some. The sample carries 150,000 or so clones, approximately 91% recorded once. This record belongs to a study of graft-versus-host responses after intestinal transplantation. Study details: Anti-thymocyte globulin induction, then tacrolimus and steroids for around 3 years, went to all recipients.

Material: unstimulated CD4+ T cells sorted from spleen or lymph node cells, obtained before intestinal transplant. This receptor was taken from a human donor who received an intestinal transplant.

The DNA of the CDR3 is TGTGCCAGCAGTCGAATTTCTTCAGCGGGAGGTACAGATACGCAGTATTTT. Translation gives CASSRISSAGGTDTQYF. V usage is TRBV7-3 and J usage is TRBJ2-3; TRBD2 aligns across 9 bases. The CDR3 totals 17 residues. Per the germline V gene, CDR1 is SGHTA and CDR2 is FQGTGA. J was trimmed by 3 bases and V by 6 bases; bases with no gene match: 13.